This T cell receptor beta chain was profiled in a study of neoadjuvant anti-PD-1 for oral cavity cancer listed by TCRdb under 2021. Describing the broader study: Before curative-intent surgical resection, most patients were given three to four biweekly doses of nivolumab at 3 mg/kg. A fourth nivolumab dose was given around day 43 to patients without progression, and definitive surgical resection was performed in those patients on days 50-56. Responders were defined as patients with complete response, partial response or stable disease by RECIST 1.1; non-responders were defined as patients with progression. An approximately 31% response rate was observed in the parent correlative cohort, in which over nine patients were included. The paper's findings and limits, for the study overall: A higher pretreatment blood Treg/Th17 ratio correlated with both higher pretreatment blood TCRbeta clonality and lower post-treatment tumor TCRbeta clonality. Only a few patients per response group were included in the TCR analyses, and larger cohorts for validation were called for by the authors. Larger post-treatment sizes of preexisting intratumoral clones correlated with greater tumor shrinkage, suggesting expansion of preexisting clones contributed to response.

V and J are truncated by 6 bases and 3 bases respectively, leaving an intervening sequence of 6 bases. Reading from cysteine to phenylalanine, the CDR3 counts 13 amino acids. Of the read, only the CDR3 DNA is kept; its 39 bases are in frame from base 1. According to the germline V gene (reference sequence), CDR1 reads LNHDA and CDR2 reads SQIVND. For survey sequencing, tumor libraries mostly used roughly 4.8 ug of input genomic DNA, with two replicates for each sample. TCRbeta libraries were prepared with the immunoSEQ hsTCRbeta kit according to the manufacturer's instructions. The completed libraries were mixed into a single pool at 3 nM, then sequenced with an Illumina NovaSeq 6000 S4 flow cell. In the authors' own workflow: The immunoSEQ Analyzer handled quality control and preprocessing of the raw data. The analysis was limited to productive rearrangements, and each clonotype was defined by a unique CDR3 amino acid sequence. Using the R package tcR, the researchers computed the Gini-Simpson index as their estimate of repertoire clonality. Student's t test was used to compare Gini indices, and Pearson correlation was used to assess associations with tumor size change. Sourced from immuneACCESS, this table was stored by TCRdb with only in-frame sequences that have V and J called. A share of the clones is absent; for the studies checked, an unresolved V gene accounts for under half, and the remainder has no known explanation. That table furnishes V, J and clone size, whereas the DNA furnished D and trimming. The sample records some 22,000 clones, around a quarter of which are singletons. In total, the top ten clones hold roughly 15% of the sample.

This clone has ten or more counts. Its antigen remains undetermined. No much larger clone is present one base from it, and per-base qualities are unavailable. According to the study, the label for this sample's time point signals: after neoadjuvant nivolumab, at surgical resection. Patients had been newly diagnosed with stage II-IVA oral cavity squamous cell carcinoma, and no prior systemic or radiation treatment had been given to the patients. The cohort was made up of patients with locally advanced, HPV-negative oral cavity squamous cell carcinoma. Samples were obtained from a longitudinal correlative study of a single-arm phase II trial of neoadjuvant nivolumab in oral cavity squamous cell carcinoma. Subject-matched pre- and post-treatment PBMCs and tumors from three responders and three non-responders underwent genomic DNA-based TCRbeta sequencing. For tumor tissue, genomic DNA extraction relied on the Maxwell RSC DNA from Tissue kit.

Recombination linked TRBV19 to TRBJ2-6; the D gene cannot be named for sure. The TCR originated in a person aged 35-79 years with oral cavity squamous cell carcinoma. The source was tumor tissue, collected after nivolumab (anti-PD-1) treatment. CDR3 reads: CASRGFGANVLTF. DNA sequence: TGTGCCAGTAGGGGGTTTGGGGCCAACGTCCTGACTTTC. With the portions outside the CDR3 filled from the reference TRBV19 and TRBJ2-6 genes, the complete variable region becomes DGGITQSPKYLFRKEGQNVTLSCEQNLNHDAMYWYRQDPGQGLRLIYYSQIVNDFQKGDIAEGYSVSREKKESFPLTVTSAQKNPTAFYLCASRGFGANVLTFGAGSRLTVL.